Listed below are T cell receptor beta chains from one sample, sequenced in a study of T cell responses to AZD1222 COVID-19 vaccine. Only in-frame clones appear in the TCRdb table, and some are missing; sequencing was by immunoSEQ multiplex PCR. This table holds around 92,000 clones, around 84% found once. Sequencing was performed on peripheral blood, taken on day 0 of AZD1222 vaccination. These receptors were collected from an adult in good health. Both conserved end residues are part of each CDR3. The D gene is left open where the match is weak. For some rows the clone size is stated as once, few or many, or as a class when expanded; others skip it.

j_gene: TRBJ1-1
d_gene: -
abundance: -
v_gene: TRBV2
CDR3nt: TGTGCCAGCAGTGGCGCCAGGGCGAACACTGAAGCTTTCTTT
CDR3aa: CASSGARANTEAFF

j_gene: TRBJ2-7
d_gene: -
abundance: -
v_gene: TRBV7-2
CDR3nt: TGTGCCAGCAGCTTGGCCGGGAACCAGCACGAGCAGTACTTC
CDR3aa: CASSLAGNQHEQYF

j_gene: TRBJ2-7
d_gene: -
abundance: -
v_gene: TRBV4-1
CDR3nt: TGCGCCAGCAGCCAAGAATCTAGCCGGGGAAGGGAGCAGTACTTC
CDR3aa: CASSQESSRGREQYF

j_gene: TRBJ1-2
d_gene: -
abundance: -
v_gene: TRBV6-2/TRBV6-3
CDR3nt: TGTGCCAGCAGTTCACTCCCCTATGGCTACACCTTC
CDR3aa: CASSSLPYGYTF

j_gene: TRBJ2-7
d_gene: -
abundance: -
v_gene: TRBV6-5
CDR3nt: TGTGCCAGCAGTTACTCGGGTAGGGTCCACGAGCAGTACTTC
CDR3aa: CASSYSGRVHEQYF

j_gene: TRBJ1-2
d_gene: -
abundance: -
v_gene: TRBV3-1/TRBV3-2
CDR3nt: TGTGCCAGCAGCCAAGATTTGGCCATAGGGGGGTTGGCCTATGGCTACACCTTC
CDR3aa: CASSQDLAIGGLAYGYTF

j_gene: TRBJ2-3
d_gene: -
abundance: -
v_gene: TRBV2
CDR3nt: TGTGCCAGCAGTGAGCGGAAAAGCACAGATACGCAGTATTTT
CDR3aa: CASSERKSTDTQYF

j_gene: TRBJ2-5
d_gene: TRBD1
abundance: -
v_gene: TRBV6-6
CDR3nt: TGTGCCAGCAGTTACTCGAGGACAGGGCCATTAGAGACCCAGTACTTC
CDR3aa: CASSYSRTGPLETQYF

j_gene: TRBJ1-2
d_gene: -
abundance: -
v_gene: TRBV21-1
CDR3nt: TGTGCCAGCAGCAAGTCGGCAGTTCTGTTTTATGGCTACACCTTC
CDR3aa: CASSKSAVLFYGYTF

j_gene: TRBJ1-5
d_gene: TRBD1
abundance: -
v_gene: TRBV19
CDR3nt: TGTGCCAGTAGTATCGGGGACAGGGTGAATCAGCCCCAGCATTTT
CDR3aa: CASSIGDRVNQPQHF

j_gene: TRBJ1-2
d_gene: TRBD1
abundance: -
v_gene: TRBV6-2/TRBV6-3
CDR3nt: TGTGCCAGCAGCGAACAGGGGGCTGAATTTGGCTACACCTTC
CDR3aa: CASSEQGAEFGYTF

j_gene: TRBJ2-1
d_gene: -
abundance: -
v_gene: TRBV7-9
CDR3nt: TGTGCCAGCAGCTCTACAGGGAAAGAGCAGTTCTTC
CDR3aa: CASSSTGKEQFF

j_gene: TRBJ1-4
d_gene: -
abundance: -
v_gene: TRBV4-2
CDR3nt: TGTGCCAGCAGCCAAGAGTCAACTAATGAAAAACTGTTTTTT
CDR3aa: CASSQESTNEKLFF

j_gene: TRBJ2-2
d_gene: -
abundance: -
v_gene: TRBV6-5
CDR3nt: TGTGCCAGCAGTTCCCGCCGTGGACGCGGGGCCGGGGAGCTGTTTTTT
CDR3aa: CASSSRRGRGAGELFF

j_gene: TRBJ2-7
d_gene: -
abundance: -
v_gene: TRBV5-1
CDR3nt: TGCGCCAGCAGCTTGGGTGGGAACTCCTACGAGCAGTACTTC
CDR3aa: CASSLGGNSYEQYF

j_gene: TRBJ1-1
d_gene: -
abundance: -
v_gene: TRBV19
CDR3nt: TGTGCCAGTAGTAGGGGGGTGAACACTGAAGCTTTCTTT
CDR3aa: CASSRGVNTEAFF

j_gene: TRBJ1-4
d_gene: -
abundance: once
v_gene: TRBV28
CDR3nt: TGTGCCAGCAGTTTCGCGCCCGTTAATGAAAAACTGTTTTTT
CDR3aa: CASSFAPVNEKLFF

j_gene: TRBJ1-2
d_gene: TRBD1
abundance: -
v_gene: TRBV19
CDR3nt: TGTGCCACAGAGGACAGGGCGGTTTATGGCTACACCTTC
CDR3aa: CATEDRAVYGYTF

j_gene: TRBJ2-7
d_gene: -
abundance: -
v_gene: TRBV12-3/TRBV12-4
CDR3nt: TGTGCCAGCAGCGGGGCTTACGAGCAGTACTTC
CDR3aa: CASSGAYEQYF

j_gene: TRBJ2-7
d_gene: -
abundance: -
v_gene: TRBV18
CDR3nt: TGTGCCAGCTCACCACGGTCCACCTCCTACGAGCAGTACTTC
CDR3aa: CASSPRSTSYEQYF

j_gene: TRBJ2-7
d_gene: -
abundance: once
v_gene: TRBV18
CDR3nt: TGTGCCAGCTCCCGACACCCGTCAGATTACGAGCAGTACTTC
CDR3aa: CASSRHPSDYEQYF

j_gene: TRBJ2-3
d_gene: -
abundance: -
v_gene: TRBV27
CDR3nt: TGTGCCAGCAGTCCCTGGTGGGGGCGGGGGAGCACAGATACGCAGTATTTT
CDR3aa: CASSPWWGRGSTDTQYF

j_gene: TRBJ1-1
d_gene: TRBD1
abundance: -
v_gene: TRBV5-1
CDR3nt: TGCGCCAGCAGAATAGTCTCAGGGGGTCAGGATGAAGCTTTCTTT
CDR3aa: CASRIVSGGQDEAFF

j_gene: TRBJ2-5
d_gene: TRBD1
abundance: few
v_gene: TRBV2
CDR3nt: TGTGCCAGCAGTGAAGATCTGGGTAGGGGACAGGGGAAGATCTACCAAGAGACCCAGTACTTC
CDR3aa: CASSEDLGRGQGKIYQETQYF

j_gene: TRBJ2-1
d_gene: -
abundance: few
v_gene: TRBV7-2
CDR3nt: TGTGCCAGCAGCTTAGTCGGCCAGGGGTACAATGAGCAGTTCTTC
CDR3aa: CASSLVGQGYNEQFF

j_gene: TRBJ1-1
d_gene: -
abundance: once
v_gene: TRBV29-1
CDR3nt: TGCAGCGTTGCAGGGCCTCGGGACACTGAAGCTTTCTTT
CDR3aa: CSVAGPRDTEAFF

j_gene: TRBJ2-3
d_gene: -
abundance: -
v_gene: TRBV13
CDR3nt: TGTGCCAGCAGTCGTCGGGACTCCCAGAGCACAGATACGCAGTATTTT
CDR3aa: CASSRRDSQSTDTQYF

j_gene: TRBJ2-2
d_gene: -
abundance: -
v_gene: TRBV5-1
CDR3nt: TGCGCCAGCTCCGGGCCGAACACCGGGGAGCTGTTTTTT
CDR3aa: CASSGPNTGELFF

j_gene: TRBJ1-4
d_gene: -
abundance: -
v_gene: TRBV18
CDR3nt: TGTGCCAGCTCACCTAAAAGGGATGAAAAACTGTTTTTT
CDR3aa: CASSPKRDEKLFF

j_gene: TRBJ1-1
d_gene: TRBD1
abundance: -
v_gene: TRBV3-1/TRBV3-2
CDR3nt: TGTGCCAGCAGGTACCGGGACAGGGCGATGACTGAAGCTTTCTTT
CDR3aa: CASRYRDRAMTEAFF

j_gene: TRBJ1-5
d_gene: TRBD1
abundance: -
v_gene: TRBV18
CDR3nt: TGTGCCAGCTCACCACAAGGACAGGGACTAAGCAATCAGCCCCAGCATTTT
CDR3aa: CASSPQGQGLSNQPQHF

j_gene: TRBJ1-2
d_gene: -
abundance: few
v_gene: TRBV11-2
CDR3nt: TGTGCCAGCAGCTTAGGGAGGAGTCACTATGGCTACACCTTC
CDR3aa: CASSLGRSHYGYTF

j_gene: TRBJ2-7
d_gene: TRBD1
abundance: once
v_gene: TRBV18
CDR3nt: TGTGCCAGCTCAGACCGGGACAGCCCCTACGAGCAGTACTTC
CDR3aa: CASSDRDSPYEQYF

j_gene: TRBJ1-5
d_gene: TRBD1
abundance: -
v_gene: TRBV24-1
CDR3nt: TGTGCCACCAGTGGGGGGGACAGGGGGCTTCCTCAGCCCCAGCATTTT
CDR3aa: CATSGGDRGLPQPQHF

j_gene: TRBJ2-1
d_gene: TRBD2
abundance: -
v_gene: TRBV7-3
CDR3nt: TGTGCCAGCAGCTTATCGGCTAGCGGGAACAATGAGCAGTTCTTC
CDR3aa: CASSLSASGNNEQFF

j_gene: TRBJ2-7
d_gene: -
abundance: once
v_gene: TRBV6-1
CDR3nt: TGTGCCAGCAGTGAGGACCACCGGCTCGAGCAGTACTTC
CDR3aa: CASSEDHRLEQYF

j_gene: TRBJ1-1
d_gene: -
abundance: -
v_gene: TRBV3-1/TRBV3-2
CDR3nt: TGTGCCAGCAGCCAGGGGGGCGCAAACACTGAAGCTTTCTTT
CDR3aa: CASSQGGANTEAFF

j_gene: TRBJ2-2
d_gene: TRBD2
abundance: once
v_gene: TRBV7-3
CDR3nt: TGTGCCAGCGGATTAGCGGGAGGTATTACCGGGGAGCTGTTTTTT
CDR3aa: CASGLAGGITGELFF

j_gene: TRBJ1-3
d_gene: TRBD1
abundance: -
v_gene: TRBV19
CDR3nt: TGTGCCAGTTCCCAAGGGGGCGCTGGAAACACCATATATTTT
CDR3aa: CASSQGGAGNTIYF

j_gene: TRBJ2-3
d_gene: TRBD2
abundance: -
v_gene: TRBV6-2/TRBV6-3
CDR3nt: TGTGCCAGCAGTTCTAGCGGGAGAGGAAATACGCAGTATTTT
CDR3aa: CASSSSGRGNTQYF

j_gene: TRBJ1-2
d_gene: -
abundance: -
v_gene: TRBV12-3/TRBV12-4
CDR3nt: TGTGCCAGCAGTCTCGGGACAAACTATGGCTACACCTTC
CDR3aa: CASSLGTNYGYTF

j_gene: TRBJ2-6
d_gene: -
abundance: -
v_gene: TRBV11-2
CDR3nt: TGTGCCAGCAGCTTACCGCCTAGCTCTGGGGCCAACGTCCTGACTTTC
CDR3aa: CASSLPPSSGANVLTF

j_gene: TRBJ1-1
d_gene: TRBD1
abundance: -
v_gene: TRBV19
CDR3nt: TGTGCCAGTAGTATACACGGGACAGGGCAAGGGAGGACTGAAGCTTTCTTT
CDR3aa: CASSIHGTGQGRTEAFF

j_gene: TRBJ2-5
d_gene: -
abundance: -
v_gene: TRBV11-1
CDR3nt: TGTGCCGGGGGCGTACGAAGACTGTACCAAGAGACCCAGTACTTC
CDR3aa: CAGGVRRLYQETQYF

j_gene: TRBJ1-2
d_gene: TRBD1
abundance: -
v_gene: TRBV5-1
CDR3nt: TGCGCCAGCAGCGGTACGACAGGGGCTAACTATGGCTACACCTTC
CDR3aa: CASSGTTGANYGYTF

j_gene: TRBJ2-5
d_gene: TRBD1
abundance: -
v_gene: TRBV2
CDR3nt: TGTGCCAGCACCCAACAGGGGCAGTGGCAAGAGACCCAGTACTTC
CDR3aa: CASTQQGQWQETQYF

j_gene: TRBJ1-2
d_gene: -
abundance: -
v_gene: TRBV3-1/TRBV3-2
CDR3nt: TGTGCCAGCAGCCCTGACCCTCGGGGAGGGGGCTACACCTTC
CDR3aa: CASSPDPRGGGYTF

j_gene: TRBJ2-5
d_gene: -
abundance: -
v_gene: TRBV19
CDR3nt: TGTGCCAGTAGTATAGTCGGGGCAGGGACGGCGGGGACCCAGTACTTC
CDR3aa: CASSIVGAGTAGTQYF

j_gene: TRBJ2-7
d_gene: -
abundance: -
v_gene: TRBV7-8
CDR3nt: TGTGCCAGCAGCTTAGGAGGGAGGTCAACCTACGAGCAGTACTTC
CDR3aa: CASSLGGRSTYEQYF